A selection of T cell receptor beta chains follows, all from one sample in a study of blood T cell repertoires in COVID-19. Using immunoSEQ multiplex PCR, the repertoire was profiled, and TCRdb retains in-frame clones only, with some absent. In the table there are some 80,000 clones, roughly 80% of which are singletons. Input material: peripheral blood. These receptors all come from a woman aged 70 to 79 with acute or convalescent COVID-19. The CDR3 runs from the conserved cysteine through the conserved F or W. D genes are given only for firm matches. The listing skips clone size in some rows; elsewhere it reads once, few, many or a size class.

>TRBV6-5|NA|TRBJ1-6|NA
TGTGCCAGCAGTTACAGGGGTGATTCACCCCTCCACTTT
CASSYRGDSPLHF
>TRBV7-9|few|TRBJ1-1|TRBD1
TGTGCCAGCAGCTTAGGAGGGACAGGGAGAAGGAAGACTGAAGCTTTCTTT
CASSLGGTGRRKTEAFF
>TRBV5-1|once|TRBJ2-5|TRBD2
TGCGCCAGCAGCAACGGACTAGCGGGAGCGCGGGAAGAGACCCAGTACTTC
CASSNGLAGAREETQYF
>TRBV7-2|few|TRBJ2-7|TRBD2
TGTGCCAGCAGCTACCGAGCGGGAGACGAGCAGTACTTC
CASSYRAGDEQYF
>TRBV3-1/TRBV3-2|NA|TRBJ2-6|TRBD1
TGTGCCAGCAGCCCTCGGACAGGGGGAAGTGGGGCCAACGTCCTGACTTTC
CASSPRTGGSGANVLTF
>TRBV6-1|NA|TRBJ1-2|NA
TGTGCCAGCAGTGAAGCACATGACCAGGGGTTTTATGGCTACACCTTC
CASSEAHDQGFYGYTF
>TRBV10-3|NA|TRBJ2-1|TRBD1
TGTGCCATCAGCTCGGGACAGTACAATGAGCAGTTCTTC
CAISSGQYNEQFF
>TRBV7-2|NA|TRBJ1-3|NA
TGTGCCAGCAGCAGAACAGGGCCAAGCTCTGGAAACACCATATATTTT
CASSRTGPSSGNTIYF
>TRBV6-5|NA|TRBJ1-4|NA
TGTGCCAGCAGACCGGACAGAATTGCTGAAAAACTGTTTTTT
CASRPDRIAEKLFF
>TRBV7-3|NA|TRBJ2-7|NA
TGTGCCAGCAGCTTAGACGGCGGGCACTACGAGCAGTACTTC
CASSLDGGHYEQYF
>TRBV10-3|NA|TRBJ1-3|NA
TGTGCCATCAGCGACGGACAGTCCTCTGGAAACACCATATATTTT
CAISDGQSSGNTIYF
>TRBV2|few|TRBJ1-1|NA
TGTGCCAGCAGTGCTTGGGCTAACACTGAAGCTTTCTTT
CASSAWANTEAFF
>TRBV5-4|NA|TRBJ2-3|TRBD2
TGTGCCAGCAGCTGGGGACTAGCGGGGACTACAGATACGCAGTATTTT
CASSWGLAGTTDTQYF
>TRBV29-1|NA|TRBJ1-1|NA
TGCAGCGTCATGAGTCTGTCGAACACTGAAGCTTTCTTT
CSVMSLSNTEAFF
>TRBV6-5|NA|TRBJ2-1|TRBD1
TGTGCCAGCAGTTTGGGACAGGGGGGCCTCGAGCAGTTCTTC
CASSLGQGGLEQFF
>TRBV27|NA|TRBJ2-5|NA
TGTGCCAGCAGTTTACTCGAGACAGCTAAAGAGACCCAGTACTTC
CASSLLETAKETQYF
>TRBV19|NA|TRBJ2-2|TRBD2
TGTGCCACCCGGACTAGCGGGATTTCCACCGGGGAGCTGTTTTTT
CATRTSGISTGELFF
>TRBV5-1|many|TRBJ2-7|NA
TGCGCCAGCAGCTTGGAGGGAGTCATATCCCACGAGCAGTACTTC
CASSLEGVISHEQYF
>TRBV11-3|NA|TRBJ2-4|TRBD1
TGTGCCAGCAGCTTAGGGGGGACAGTCAAAAACATTCAGTACTTC
CASSLGGTVKNIQYF
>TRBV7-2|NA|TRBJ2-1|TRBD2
TGTGCCAGCAGCACAGGACTAGCGGGAACCAATGAGCAGTTCTTC
CASSTGLAGTNEQFF
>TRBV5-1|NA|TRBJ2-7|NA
TGCGCCAGCAGCTTGGAGGGGGTCGGCTCCTACGAGCAGTACTTC
CASSLEGVGSYEQYF
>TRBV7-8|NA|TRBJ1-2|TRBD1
TGTGCCAGCAGCCCAGGGACAGGCTCGGGGGCCCGTCACACCTTC
CASSPGTGSGARHTF
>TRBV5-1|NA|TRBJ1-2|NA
TGCGCCAGCAGCCCGGGCGGACAGTTATCGTCTGGCTACACCTTC
CASSPGGQLSSGYTF
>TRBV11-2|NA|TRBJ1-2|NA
TGTGCCAGCTCCGAGGACACTCGCTACACCTTC
CASSEDTRYTF
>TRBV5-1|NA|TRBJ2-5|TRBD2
TGCGCCAGCGAGGTTGTGGGACTAGCGGGAAAGCGGAAGTACTTC
CASEVVGLAGKRKYF
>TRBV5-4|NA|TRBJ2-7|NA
TGTGCCAGCAGCTTGGTGGGACTCTCGTATGAGCAGTACTTC
CASSLVGLSYEQYF
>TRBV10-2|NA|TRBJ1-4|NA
TGCGCCAGCAGTGAGGGAGTAAGAAATGAAAAACTGTTTTTT
CASSEGVRNEKLFF
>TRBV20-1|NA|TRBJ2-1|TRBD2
TGCAGTGCTAGTCCCGTGTCTAGCGGAGACAATGAGCAGTTCTTC
CSASPVSSGDNEQFF
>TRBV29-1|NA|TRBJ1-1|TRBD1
TGCAGCGTTGACTACGACAGGGGGCTTTTCTTT
CSVDYDRGLFF
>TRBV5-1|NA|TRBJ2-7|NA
TGCGCCAGCAGCTTGGGACAATCCTACGAGCAGTACTTC
CASSLGQSYEQYF
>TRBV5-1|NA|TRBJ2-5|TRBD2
TGCGCCAGCAGCTCTAGCGGGAGGGCCCGAGAGACCCAGTACTTC
CASSSSGRARETQYF
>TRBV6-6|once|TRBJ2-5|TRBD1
TGTGCCAGCAGTTCCCATACAGGGGGCAAAGAGACCCAGTACTTC
CASSSHTGGKETQYF
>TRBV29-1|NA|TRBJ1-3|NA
TGCAGCGTTGTGCTACAGGGCCCTGGAAACACCATATATTTT
CSVVLQGPGNTIYF
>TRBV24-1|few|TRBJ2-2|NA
TGTGCCACCAGTGCCCTGACTACCGGGGAGCTGTTTTTT
CATSALTTGELFF
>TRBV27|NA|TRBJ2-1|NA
TGTGCCAGCAGTTTCGGCACTACAAGAGGCAATGAGCAGTTCTTC
CASSFGTTRGNEQFF
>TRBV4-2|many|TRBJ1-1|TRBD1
TGTGCCAGCAGCCAACGTACGACAGGGCTAGAGACTGAAGCTTTCTTT
CASSQRTTGLETEAFF
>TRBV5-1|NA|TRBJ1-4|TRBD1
TGCGCCAGCAGCCCCACGCAGGGGGGAACTAATGAAAAACTGTTTTTT
CASSPTQGGTNEKLFF
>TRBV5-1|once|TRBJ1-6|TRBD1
TGCGCCAGCAGCCCCGACAGGGTCTATAATTCACCCCTCCACTTT
CASSPDRVYNSPLHF
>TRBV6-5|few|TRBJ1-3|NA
TGTGCCAGCAGTTCCGGACAGCGAACCCCCATATATTTT
CASSSGQRTPIYF
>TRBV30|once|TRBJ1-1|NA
TGTGCCTGGAGTACAGGGCGGACGGAAGCTTTCTTT
CAWSTGRTEAFF
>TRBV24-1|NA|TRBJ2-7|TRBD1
TGTGCCACCAGTGATTCGGGACAGGGGCGCTCCTACGAGCAGTACTTC
CATSDSGQGRSYEQYF
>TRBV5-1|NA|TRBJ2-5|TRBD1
TGCGCCAGCAGCTTGTCAGGGGGCAGGGAAGAGACCCAGTACTTC
CASSLSGGREETQYF
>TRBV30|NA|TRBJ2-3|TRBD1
TGTGCCTGGAGTGTAATGGGAAGGGGGCCAACAGATACGCAGTATTTT
CAWSVMGRGPTDTQYF
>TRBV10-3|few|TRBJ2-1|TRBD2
TGTGCCATCAGTGACCCACTAGCGGGAGGGGACAATGAGCAGTTCTTC
CAISDPLAGGDNEQFF
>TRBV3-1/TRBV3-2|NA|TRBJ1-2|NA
TGTGCCAGCAGCCAAATAACTAACTATGGCTACACCTTC
CASSQITNYGYTF
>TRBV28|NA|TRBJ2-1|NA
TGTGCCAGCAGTCCCGGGGGAGGGGGACCCTACAATGAGCAGTTCTTC
CASSPGGGGPYNEQFF
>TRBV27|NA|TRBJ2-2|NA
TGTGCCAGCAGTTTGCGACAAACCGGGGAGCTGTTTTTT
CASSLRQTGELFF